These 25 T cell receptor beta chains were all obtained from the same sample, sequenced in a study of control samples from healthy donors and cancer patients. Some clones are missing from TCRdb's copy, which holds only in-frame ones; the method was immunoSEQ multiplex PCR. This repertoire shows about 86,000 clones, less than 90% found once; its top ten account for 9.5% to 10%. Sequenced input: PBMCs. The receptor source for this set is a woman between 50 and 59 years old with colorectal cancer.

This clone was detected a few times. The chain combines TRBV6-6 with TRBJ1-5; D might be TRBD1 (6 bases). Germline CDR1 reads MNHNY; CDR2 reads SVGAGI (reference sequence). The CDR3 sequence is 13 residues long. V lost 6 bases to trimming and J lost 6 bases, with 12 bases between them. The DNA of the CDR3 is TGTGCCAGCAGGGGACAAGAGGGTCAGCCCCAGCATTTT. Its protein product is CASRGQEGQPQHF.

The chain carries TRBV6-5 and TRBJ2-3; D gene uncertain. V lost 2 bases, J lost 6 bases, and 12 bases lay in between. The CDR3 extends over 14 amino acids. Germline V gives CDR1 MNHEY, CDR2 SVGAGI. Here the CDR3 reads CASSYGRVADTQYF. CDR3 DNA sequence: TGTGCCAGCAGTTACGGCCGGGTCGCCGATACGCAGTATTTT.

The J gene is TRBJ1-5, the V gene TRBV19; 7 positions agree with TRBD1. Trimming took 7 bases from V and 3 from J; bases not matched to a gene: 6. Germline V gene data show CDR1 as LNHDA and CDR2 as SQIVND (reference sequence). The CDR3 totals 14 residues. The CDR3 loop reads CASTPGQLNQPQHF. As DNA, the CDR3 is TGTGCCAGTACCCCGGGACAGCTCAATCAGCCCCAGCATTTT.

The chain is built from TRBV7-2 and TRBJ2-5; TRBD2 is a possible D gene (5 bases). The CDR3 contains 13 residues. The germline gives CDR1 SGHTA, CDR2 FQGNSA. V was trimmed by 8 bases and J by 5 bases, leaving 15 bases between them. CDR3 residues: CASCRGRRETQYF. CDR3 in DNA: TGTGCCAGCTGCCGAGGGCGGCGGGAGACCCAGTACTTC. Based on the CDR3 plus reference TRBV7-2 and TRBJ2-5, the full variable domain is GAGVSQSPSNKVTEKGKDVELRCDPISGHTALYWYRQSLGQGLEFLIYFQGNSAPDKSGLPSDRFSAERTGGSVSTLTIQRTQQEDSAVYLCASCRGRRETQYFGPGTRLLVL.

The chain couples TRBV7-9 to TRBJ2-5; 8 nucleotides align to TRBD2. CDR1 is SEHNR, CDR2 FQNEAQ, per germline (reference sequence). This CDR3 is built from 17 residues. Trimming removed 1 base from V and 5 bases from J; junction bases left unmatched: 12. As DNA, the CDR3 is TGTGCCAGCAGCTTAGATATCGAGGTAGCGGGGTTGGAGACCCAGTACTTC. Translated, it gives CASSLDIEVAGLETQYF.

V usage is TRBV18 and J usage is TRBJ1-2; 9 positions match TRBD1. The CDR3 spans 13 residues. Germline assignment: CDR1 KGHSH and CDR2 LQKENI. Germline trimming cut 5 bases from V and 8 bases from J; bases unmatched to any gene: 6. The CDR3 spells CASSSQGARGYTF. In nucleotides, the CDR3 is TGTGCCAGCTCATCACAGGGGGCGCGAGGCTACACCTTC.

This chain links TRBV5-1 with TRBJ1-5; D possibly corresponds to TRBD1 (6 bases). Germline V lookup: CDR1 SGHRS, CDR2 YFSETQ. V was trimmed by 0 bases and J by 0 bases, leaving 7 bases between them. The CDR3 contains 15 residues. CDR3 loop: CASSLGQDSNQPQHF. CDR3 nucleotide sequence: TGCGCCAGCAGCTTGGGACAGGATAGCAATCAGCCCCAGCATTTT.

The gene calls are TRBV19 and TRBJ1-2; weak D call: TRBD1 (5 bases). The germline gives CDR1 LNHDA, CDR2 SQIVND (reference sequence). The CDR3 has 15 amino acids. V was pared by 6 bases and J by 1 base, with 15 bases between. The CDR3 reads CASSPTRQLNYGYTF. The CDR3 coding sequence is TGTGCCAGTAGCCCCACGCGACAGCTTAACTATGGCTACACCTTC.

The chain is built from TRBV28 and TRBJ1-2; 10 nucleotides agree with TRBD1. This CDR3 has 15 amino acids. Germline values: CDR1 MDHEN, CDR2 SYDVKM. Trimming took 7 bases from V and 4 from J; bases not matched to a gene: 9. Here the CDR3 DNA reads TGTGCCAGCACCAGAGGGGACAGGGGCTCCTATGGCTACACCTTC. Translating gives CASTRGDRGSYGYTF.

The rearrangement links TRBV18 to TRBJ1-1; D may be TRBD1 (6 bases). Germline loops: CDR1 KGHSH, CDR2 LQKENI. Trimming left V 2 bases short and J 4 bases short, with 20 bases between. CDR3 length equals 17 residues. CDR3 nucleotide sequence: TGTGCCAGCTCACCAACACTTATAACAGGGTCGCGCACTGAAGCTTTCTTT. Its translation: CASSPTLITGSRTEAFF.

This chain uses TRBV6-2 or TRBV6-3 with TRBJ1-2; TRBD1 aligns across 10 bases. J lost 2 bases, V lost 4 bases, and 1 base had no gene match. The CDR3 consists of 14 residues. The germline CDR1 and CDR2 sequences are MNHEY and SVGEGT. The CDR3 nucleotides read TGTGCCAGCAGTTGGACAGGGGGAAACTATGGCTACACCTTC. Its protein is CASSWTGGNYGYTF.

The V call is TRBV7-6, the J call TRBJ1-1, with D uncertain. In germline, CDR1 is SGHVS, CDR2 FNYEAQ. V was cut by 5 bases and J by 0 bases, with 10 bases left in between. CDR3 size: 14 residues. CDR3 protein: CASSQSELNTEAFF. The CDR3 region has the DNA TGTGCCAGCAGCCAGTCAGAACTGAACACTGAAGCTTTCTTT.

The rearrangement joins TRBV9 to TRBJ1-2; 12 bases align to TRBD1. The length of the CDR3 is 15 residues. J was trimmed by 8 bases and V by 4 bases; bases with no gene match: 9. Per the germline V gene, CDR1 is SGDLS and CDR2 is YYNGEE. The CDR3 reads CASSLAGTGGGGYTF. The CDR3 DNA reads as TGTGCCAGCAGCTTGGCCGGGACAGGGGGCGGCGGCTACACCTTC.

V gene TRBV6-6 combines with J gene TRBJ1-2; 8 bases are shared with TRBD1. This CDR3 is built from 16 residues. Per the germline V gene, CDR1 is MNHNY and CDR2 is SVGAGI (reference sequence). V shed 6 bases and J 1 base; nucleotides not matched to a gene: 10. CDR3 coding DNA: TGTGCCAGCAGCCCTACTCCAGGGGGCTTTAACTATGGCTACACCTTC. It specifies CASSPTPGGFNYGYTF.

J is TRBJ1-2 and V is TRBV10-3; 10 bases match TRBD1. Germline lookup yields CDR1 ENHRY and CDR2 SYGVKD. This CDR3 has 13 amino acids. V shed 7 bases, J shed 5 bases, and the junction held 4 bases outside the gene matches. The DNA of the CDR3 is TGTGCCATCACCTCGGGACAGGGGTATGGCTACACCTTC. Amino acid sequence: CAITSGQGYGYTF.

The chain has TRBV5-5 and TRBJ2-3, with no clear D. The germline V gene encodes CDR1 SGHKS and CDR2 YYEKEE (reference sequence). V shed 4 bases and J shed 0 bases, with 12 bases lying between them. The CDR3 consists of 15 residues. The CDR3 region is CASSPGRVSTDTQYF. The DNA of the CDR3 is TGTGCCAGCAGCCCCGGACGGGTTAGCACAGATACGCAGTATTTT.

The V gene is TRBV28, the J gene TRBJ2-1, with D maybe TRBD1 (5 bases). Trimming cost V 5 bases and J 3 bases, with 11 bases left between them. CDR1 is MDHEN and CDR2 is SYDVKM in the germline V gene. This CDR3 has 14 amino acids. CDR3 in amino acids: CASSLRADYNEQFF. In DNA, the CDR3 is TGTGCCAGCAGTCTCAGGGCAGACTACAATGAGCAGTTCTTC. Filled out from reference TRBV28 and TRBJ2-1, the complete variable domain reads DVKVTQSSRYLVKRTGEKVFLECVQDMDHENMFWYRQDPGLGLRLIYFSYDVKMKEKGDIPEGYSVSREKKERFSLILESASTNQTSMYLCASSLRADYNEQFFGPGTRLTVL.

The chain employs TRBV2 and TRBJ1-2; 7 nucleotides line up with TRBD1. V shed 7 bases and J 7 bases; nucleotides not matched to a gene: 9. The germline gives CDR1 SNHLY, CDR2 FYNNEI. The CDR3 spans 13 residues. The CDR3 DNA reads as TGTGCCAGCACCGCGACAGGGAGTGGTGGCTACACCTTC. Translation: CASTATGSGGYTF.

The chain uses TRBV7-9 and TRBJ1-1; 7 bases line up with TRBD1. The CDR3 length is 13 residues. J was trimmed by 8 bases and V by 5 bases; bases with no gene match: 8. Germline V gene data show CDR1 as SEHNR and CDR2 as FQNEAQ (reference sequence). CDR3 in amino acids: CASSGTEIGEAFF. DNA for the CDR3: TGTGCCAGCAGCGGGACAGAGATCGGAGAAGCTTTCTTT.

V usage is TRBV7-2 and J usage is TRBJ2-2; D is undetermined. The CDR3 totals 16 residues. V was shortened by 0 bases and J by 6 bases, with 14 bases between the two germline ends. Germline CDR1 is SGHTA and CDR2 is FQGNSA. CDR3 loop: CASSLAVDIGAGELFF. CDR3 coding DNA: TGTGCCAGCAGCTTAGCGGTTGACATTGGGGCCGGGGAGCTGTTTTTT.

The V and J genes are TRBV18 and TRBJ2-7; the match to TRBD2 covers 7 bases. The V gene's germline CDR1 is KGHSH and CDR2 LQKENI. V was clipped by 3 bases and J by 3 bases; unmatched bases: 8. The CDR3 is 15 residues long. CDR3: CASSPERGGHYEQYV. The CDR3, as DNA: TGTGCCAGCTCACCGGAGCGGGGAGGGCACTACGAGCAGTACGTC.

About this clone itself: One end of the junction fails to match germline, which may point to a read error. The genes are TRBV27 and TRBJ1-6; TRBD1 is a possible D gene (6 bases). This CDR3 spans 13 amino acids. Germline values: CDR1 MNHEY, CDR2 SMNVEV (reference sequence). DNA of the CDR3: TGTGCCAGCAGCCCGCCCAGGGGTTCACCCCCCCACTTT. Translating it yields CASSPPRGSPPHF.

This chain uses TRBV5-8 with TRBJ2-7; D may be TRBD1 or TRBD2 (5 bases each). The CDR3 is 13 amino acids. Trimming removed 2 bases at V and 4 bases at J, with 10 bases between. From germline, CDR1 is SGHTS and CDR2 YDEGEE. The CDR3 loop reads CASSLSGRYEQYV. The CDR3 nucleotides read TGTGCCAGCAGCTTATCGGGACGGTACGAGCAGTACGTC.

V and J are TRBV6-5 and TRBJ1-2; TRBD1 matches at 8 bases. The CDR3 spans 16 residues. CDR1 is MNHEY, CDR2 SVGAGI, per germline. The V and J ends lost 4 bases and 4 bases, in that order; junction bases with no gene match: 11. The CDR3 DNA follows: TGTGCCAGCAGTTTCCCCGTGACAGGGGTGCGCTATGGCTACACCTTC. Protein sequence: CASSFPVTGVRYGYTF.

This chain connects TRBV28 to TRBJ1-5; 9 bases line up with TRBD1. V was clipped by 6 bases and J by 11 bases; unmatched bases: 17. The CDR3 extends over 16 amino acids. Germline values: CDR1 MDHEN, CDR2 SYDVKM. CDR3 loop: CASRDSNRGPLGSQHF. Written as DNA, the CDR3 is TGTGCCAGCAGGGACTCCAACAGGGGGCCTCTGGGGTCCCAGCATTTT. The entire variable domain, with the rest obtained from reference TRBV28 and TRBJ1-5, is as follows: DVKVTQSSRYLVKRTGEKVFLECVQDMDHENMFWYRQDPGLGLRLIYFSYDVKMKEKGDIPEGYSVSREKKERFSLILESASTNQTSMYLCASRDSNRGPLGSQHFGDGTRLSIL.